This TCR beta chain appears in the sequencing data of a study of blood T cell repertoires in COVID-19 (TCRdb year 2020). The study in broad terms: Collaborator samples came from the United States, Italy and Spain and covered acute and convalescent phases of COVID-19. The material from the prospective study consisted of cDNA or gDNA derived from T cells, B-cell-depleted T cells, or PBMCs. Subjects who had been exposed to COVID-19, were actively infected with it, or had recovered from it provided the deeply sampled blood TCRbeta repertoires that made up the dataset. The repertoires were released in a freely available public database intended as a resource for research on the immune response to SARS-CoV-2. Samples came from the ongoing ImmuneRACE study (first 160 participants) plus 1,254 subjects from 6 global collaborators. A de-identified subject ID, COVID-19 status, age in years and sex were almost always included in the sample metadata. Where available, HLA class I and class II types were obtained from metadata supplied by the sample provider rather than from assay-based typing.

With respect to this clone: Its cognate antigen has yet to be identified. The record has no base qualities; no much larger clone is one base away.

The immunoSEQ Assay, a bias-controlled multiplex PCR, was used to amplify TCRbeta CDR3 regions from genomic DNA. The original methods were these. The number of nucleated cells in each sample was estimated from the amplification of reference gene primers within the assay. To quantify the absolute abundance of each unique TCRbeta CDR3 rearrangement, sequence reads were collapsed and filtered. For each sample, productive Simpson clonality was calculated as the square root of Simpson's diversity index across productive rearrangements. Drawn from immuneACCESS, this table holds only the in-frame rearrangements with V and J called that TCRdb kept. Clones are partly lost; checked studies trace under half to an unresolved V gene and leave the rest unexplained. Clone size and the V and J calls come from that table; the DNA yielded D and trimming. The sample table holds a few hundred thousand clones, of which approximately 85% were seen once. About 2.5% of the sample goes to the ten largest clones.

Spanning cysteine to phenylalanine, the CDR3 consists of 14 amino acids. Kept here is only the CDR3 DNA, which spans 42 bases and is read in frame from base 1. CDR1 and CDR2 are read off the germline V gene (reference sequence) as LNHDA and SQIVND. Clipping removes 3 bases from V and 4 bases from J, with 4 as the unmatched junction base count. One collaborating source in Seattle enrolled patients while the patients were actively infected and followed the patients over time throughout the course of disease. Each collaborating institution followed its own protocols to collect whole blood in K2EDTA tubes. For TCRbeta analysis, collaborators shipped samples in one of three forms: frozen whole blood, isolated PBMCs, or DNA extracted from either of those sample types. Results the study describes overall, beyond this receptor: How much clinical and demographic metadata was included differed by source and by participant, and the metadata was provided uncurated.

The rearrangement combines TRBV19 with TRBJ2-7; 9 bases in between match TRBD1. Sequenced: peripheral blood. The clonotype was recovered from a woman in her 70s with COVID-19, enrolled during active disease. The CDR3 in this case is CASSIAQGAYEQYF. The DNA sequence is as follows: TGTGCCAGTAGTATCGCACAGGGGGCATACGAGCAGTACTTC.